The clone carrying this T cell receptor (beta chain) appeared a single time. Generated by immunoSEQ multiplex PCR, the TCRdb table keeps only in-frame clones and is missing some. The sample carries 20,000 to 25,000 clones, approximately 90% recorded once. From germline, CDR1 is LNHDA and CDR2 SQIVND (reference sequence). V lost 6 bases and J lost 4, with 15 bases in between. CDR3 length equals 14 residues. These data are taken from a study of blood T cell repertoires in COVID-19. Sequencing was performed on peripheral blood. The J gene is TRBJ1-2, the V gene TRBV19; TRBD1 is a possible D gene (5 bases). This receptor was taken from a man aged 45-60 years with active COVID-19. The CDR3 sequence is CASSQGLTAYGYTF. The CDR3 nucleotides read TGTGCCAGTAGCCAGGGACTTACCGCCTATGGCTACACCTTC.